The rows below give T cell receptor beta chains drawn from one sample of a study of T cell repertoires in cytomegalovirus infection. TCRdb used MiXCR to reprocess the reads, holding one entry per CDR3 protein. The sample includes about 120,000 distinct CDR3 sequences, 10% of them seen just once. Antigens of these TCRs are unknown. Sample: PBMCs, sequenced either directly or after in vitro stimulation (not recorded which). These TCRs come from a human donor in good health (CMV status not recorded). Some clones in this sample may be carry-over from other donors' samples. Each CDR3 is given with its conserved first and last residue. D genes are given only for firm matches. Clone size appears in some rows only: once, few, many, or a class for an expanded clone.

>NA|TRBJ2-7|TRBV24-1|NA
TGTGCCACTAGGGACCCGGCCGGCGAGCAGTACTTC
CATRDPAGEQYF
>many|TRBJ2-5|TRBV6-1|NA
TGTGCCAGCAGTGAAGCGGGAGAGACCCAGTACTTC
CASSEAGETQYF
>many|TRBJ2-7|TRBV7-2|TRBD1
TGTGCCAGCAGCTGGGGACAGAACTACGAGCAGTACTTC
CASSWGQNYEQYF
>many|TRBJ1-1|TRBV11-2|NA
TGTGCCAGCAGCCCGCCCGTCTCGAACACTGAAGCTTTCTTT
CASSPPVSNTEAFF
>NA|TRBJ2-3|TRBV5-6|TRBD2
TGTGCCAGCAGCTTGGAACTAGCGGGGTCAGATACGCAGTATTTT
CASSLELAGSDTQYF
>few|TRBJ2-1|TRBV7-2|NA
TGTGCCAGCAGCTTAGCGGGAGGTTGGGAGCAGTTCTTC
CASSLAGGWEQFF
>many|TRBJ2-1|TRBV18|TRBD2
TGTGCCAGCTCAGGCTCTAGCGGGAGCCATGAGCAGTTCTTC
CASSGSSGSHEQFF
>many|TRBJ1-5|TRBV6-5|NA
TGTGCCAGCAGTTACTCGAGGGCAGCAAATCAGCCCCAGCATTTT
CASSYSRAANQPQHF
>many|TRBJ2-3|TRBV7-8|NA
TGTGCCAGCAGCTTATCGGCCCCCCTTTTGGCAGATACGCAGTATTTT
CASSLSAPLLADTQYF
>NA|TRBJ2-1|TRBV24-1|TRBD2
TGTACCACCAGTGATTTGACTAGCGCGGATGAGCAGTTCTTC
CTTSDLTSADEQFF
>few|TRBJ2-1|TRBV20-1|NA
TGCAGTGCCGTAGCTTACAATGAGCAGTTCTTC
CSAVAYNEQFF
>many|TRBJ1-5|TRBV7-2|NA
TGTGCCAGCAGCTTAAGCAGGGGAACGACGCAGCCCCAGCATTTT
CASSLSRGTTQPQHF
>NA|TRBJ2-3|TRBV12-3/TRBV12-4|NA
TGTGCCAGCAGTTCAACAGGGCGAGCGGATACGCAGTATTTT
CASSSTGRADTQYF
>many|TRBJ2-1|TRBV19|TRBD2
TGTGCCAGTAGTATCGAGGCTAGCGGGAGATGGAATGAGCAGTTCTTC
CASSIEASGRWNEQFF
>NA|TRBJ1-4|TRBV7-2|NA
TGTGCCAGCAGCACTCTACAGGGAGAGGAGGAAAAACTGTTTTTT
CASSTLQGEEEKLFF
>few|TRBJ2-2|TRBV24-1|TRBD2
TGTGCCACCAGTGATTTCCGTAGCGGGTGGGACACCGGGGAGCTGTTTTTT
CATSDFRSGWDTGELFF
>many|TRBJ1-1|TRBV12-3/TRBV12-4|NA
TGTGCCAGCAGTTTACAGGGGAACACTGAAGCTTTCTTT
CASSLQGNTEAFF
>few|TRBJ2-7|TRBV18|TRBD2
TGTGCCAGCTCACCACTGCGGGGACGTGAACGGACTAGCGGAATAACCTACGAGCAGTACTTC
CASSPLRGRERTSGITYEQYF
>many|TRBJ1-2|TRBV12-3/TRBV12-4|TRBD1
TGTGCCAGCAGTTTTGGACAGGGGGCGTCGAACTATGGCTACACCTTC
CASSFGQGASNYGYTF
>many|TRBJ2-7|TRBV6-2/TRBV6-3|NA
TGTGCCAGCAGATTGGACTTCAACTACGAGCAGTACTTC
CASRLDFNYEQYF
>many|TRBJ2-6|TRBV7-2|NA
TGTGCCAGCAGACCCTCGGCTCGGGCTGGGGCCAACGTCCTGACTTTC
CASRPSARAGANVLTF
>many|TRBJ2-5|TRBV5-6|TRBD2
TGTGCCAGTACTAAGGTAGCGGGAATGGGAGAGACCCAGTACTTC
CASTKVAGMGETQYF
>many|TRBJ2-7|TRBV6-1|NA
TGTGCCAGCAGTTATTGGCAGGGTCTATCCTACGAGCAGTACTTC
CASSYWQGLSYEQYF
>few|TRBJ1-6|TRBV18|NA
TGTGCCAGCTCACCCCGCGCGGGGTGGAATTCACCCCTCCACTTT
CASSPRAGWNSPLHF
>few|TRBJ2-7|TRBV5-1|TRBD2
TGCGCCAGCAGGCCGACAGCGGGAGGGATCTACGAGCAGTACTTC
CASRPTAGGIYEQYF
>NA|TRBJ2-5|TRBV20-1|NA
TGCAGTGCTCCCCGCGCCGGGCGGAGCCAAGAGACCCAGTACTTC
CSAPRAGRSQETQYF
>many|TRBJ1-2|TRBV12-3/TRBV12-4|NA
TGTGCCAGCAGTTTACCCTGGTTGGGGGGCCAAGGGTTTGGCTACACCTTC
CASSLPWLGGQGFGYTF
>many|TRBJ2-7|TRBV7-3|NA
TGTGCCAGCAGCCCCACCGTTGGGAGGATCTCCTACGAGCAGTACTTC
CASSPTVGRISYEQYF
>NA|TRBJ1-5|TRBV24-1|NA
TGTGCCACCAGTGATACGGACTCTCGAACCCAGCATTTT
CATSDTDSRTQHF
>many|TRBJ2-1|TRBV7-2|NA
TGTGCCAGCAGCCCGCTTGTATATGAGCAGTTCTTC
CASSPLVYEQFF
>many|TRBJ1-1|TRBV4-3|TRBD1
TGCGCCAGCAGCCAAGGGACAGGGAAGAACACTGAAGCTTTCTTT
CASSQGTGKNTEAFF
>few|TRBJ2-7|TRBV28|TRBD1
TGTGCCAGCAGCTTATTAGGGACAGGGGGCTACGAGCAGTACTTC
CASSLLGTGGYEQYF
>few|TRBJ1-4|TRBV12-3/TRBV12-4|TRBD1
TGTGCCAGCAGTCTTTTGACAGGGGGGAATGAAAAACTGTTTTTT
CASSLLTGGNEKLFF
>many|TRBJ1-6|TRBV7-6|NA
TGTGCCAGCAGCCCAGGACCTAATTCACCCCTCCACTTT
CASSPGPNSPLHF
>few|TRBJ1-5|TRBV6-6|TRBD1
TGTGCCAGCACCGACGGACAGGGAGGAAATCAGCCCCAGCATTTT
CASTDGQGGNQPQHF
>many|TRBJ1-1|TRBV7-8|NA
TGTGCCAGCAGCTTAATGGGAGGGGACACTGAAGCTTTCTTT
CASSLMGGDTEAFF
>many|TRBJ1-2|TRBV20-1|NA
TGCAGTGCTACCGACAGAATCAATAGCTATGGCTACACCTTC
CSATDRINSYGYTF
>many|TRBJ1-1|TRBV7-2|TRBD1
TGTGCCAGCAGCGCAAACAGGGGGCCGAACACTGAAGCTTTCTTT
CASSANRGPNTEAFF
>few|TRBJ2-5|TRBV20-1|TRBD2
TGCAGTGCTAGGGCTCTAGCGGGAGGAGGGGAGACCCAGTACTTC
CSARALAGGGETQYF
>NA|TRBJ2-6|TRBV6-2/TRBV6-3|TRBD1
TGTGCCAGCAGTTCGGGACAGTGGACTGGGGCCAACGTCCTGACTTTC
CASSSGQWTGANVLTF
>many|TRBJ2-1|TRBV7-6|TRBD2
TGTGCCAGCAGCCCAACGACAGCGGGACGCTCCTACAATGAGCAGTTCTTC
CASSPTTAGRSYNEQFF
>NA|TRBJ2-1|TRBV10-3|TRBD2
TGTGCCATCAGTGAGTCGATGTTTAGCGGGAGCCCCTACAATGAGCAGTTCTTC
CAISESMFSGSPYNEQFF
>few|TRBJ2-5|TRBV7-8|NA
TGTGCCAGCAGAGATCCGGGGACAAGGTCCCAAGAGACCCAGTACTTC
CASRDPGTRSQETQYF
>many|TRBJ2-1|TRBV27|NA
TGTGCCAGCAGATTTACAGGATACAATGAGCAGTTCTTC
CASRFTGYNEQFF
>few|TRBJ1-1|TRBV27|NA
TGTGCCAGCAGTTTGCAGGGCCCTTCGAACACTGAAGCTTTCTTT
CASSLQGPSNTEAFF
>NA|TRBJ2-3|TRBV9|TRBD2
TGTGCCAGCAGCGTAAACGTACGGGAGGGCTTGGAAGATACGCAGTATTTT
CASSVNVREGLEDTQYF
>many|TRBJ1-1|TRBV7-3|TRBD1
TGTGCCAGCAGCCCGAAACAGGGGTCATACACTGAAGCTTTCTTT
CASSPKQGSYTEAFF
>few|TRBJ2-2|TRBV4-3|TRBD2
TGCGCCAGCAGCCAGGAACTAGCGACGAACACCGGGGAGCTGTTTTTT
CASSQELATNTGELFF
>NA|TRBJ2-1|TRBV3-1|TRBD2
TGTGCCAGTGGCGGGACTAGCGGATACAATGAGCAGTTCTTC
CASGGTSGYNEQFF
>few|TRBJ1-4|TRBV7-9|NA
TGTGCCAGCAGTTCATCGTTGGGACTACGGGAAAAACTGTTTTTT
CASSSSLGLREKLFF
>many|TRBJ1-1|TRBV7-2|TRBD1
TGTGCCAGCAGCTTGGACAGGGCTGAAGCTTTCTTT
CASSLDRAEAFF
>many|TRBJ1-3|TRBV5-1|NA
TGCGCCAGCAGCCCCGGGACAACTGGAAACACCATATATTTT
CASSPGTTGNTIYF
>NA|TRBJ2-1|TRBV11-1|TRBD1
TGTGCCAGCAGCTTAGGACAGGGGGCATACAATGAGCAGTTCTTC
CASSLGQGAYNEQFF
>NA|TRBJ2-3|TRBV6-5|TRBD1
TGTGCCAGCAGTCCGAAGACAGGGGCGCTGGGGGCGCAGTATTTT
CASSPKTGALGAQYF
>few|TRBJ2-1|TRBV24-1|NA
TGTGCCACCAGTGATCCGTTGGGAGAGCAGTTCTTC
CATSDPLGEQFF
>NA|TRBJ2-1|TRBV20-1|TRBD2
TGCAGCGGGACCCGGACTAGCGGTTACAATGAGCAGTTCTTC
CSGTRTSGYNEQFF
>many|TRBJ2-2|TRBV7-6|TRBD2
TGTGCCAGCAGCTTAGCGCGCGGGAGAGGTGGTGACGGGGAGCTGTTTTTT
CASSLARGRGGDGELFF
>few|TRBJ2-7|TRBV3-1|NA
TGTGCTTCTACCCAACAGGAGGCCCGCGAGCAGTACTTC
CASTQQEAREQYF
>few|TRBJ1-1|TRBV6-2/TRBV6-3|NA
TGTGCCAGCAGTAGGAGTCCGACAGGCCCGAACACTGAAGCTTTCTTT
CASSRSPTGPNTEAFF